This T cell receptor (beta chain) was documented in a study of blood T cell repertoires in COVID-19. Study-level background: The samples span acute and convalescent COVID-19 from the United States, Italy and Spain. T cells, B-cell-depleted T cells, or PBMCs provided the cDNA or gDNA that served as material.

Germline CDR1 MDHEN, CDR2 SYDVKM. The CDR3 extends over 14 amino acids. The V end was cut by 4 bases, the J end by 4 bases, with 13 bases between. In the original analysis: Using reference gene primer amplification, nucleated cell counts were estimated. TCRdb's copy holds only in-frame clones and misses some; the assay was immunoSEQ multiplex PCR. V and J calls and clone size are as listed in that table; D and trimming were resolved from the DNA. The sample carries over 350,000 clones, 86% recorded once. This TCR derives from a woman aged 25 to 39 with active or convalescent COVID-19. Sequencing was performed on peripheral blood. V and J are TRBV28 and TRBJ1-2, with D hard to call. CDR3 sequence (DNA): TGTGCCAGCAGTTCAACCGGGTCTTCCTATGGCTACACCTTC. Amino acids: CASSSTGSSYGYTF.